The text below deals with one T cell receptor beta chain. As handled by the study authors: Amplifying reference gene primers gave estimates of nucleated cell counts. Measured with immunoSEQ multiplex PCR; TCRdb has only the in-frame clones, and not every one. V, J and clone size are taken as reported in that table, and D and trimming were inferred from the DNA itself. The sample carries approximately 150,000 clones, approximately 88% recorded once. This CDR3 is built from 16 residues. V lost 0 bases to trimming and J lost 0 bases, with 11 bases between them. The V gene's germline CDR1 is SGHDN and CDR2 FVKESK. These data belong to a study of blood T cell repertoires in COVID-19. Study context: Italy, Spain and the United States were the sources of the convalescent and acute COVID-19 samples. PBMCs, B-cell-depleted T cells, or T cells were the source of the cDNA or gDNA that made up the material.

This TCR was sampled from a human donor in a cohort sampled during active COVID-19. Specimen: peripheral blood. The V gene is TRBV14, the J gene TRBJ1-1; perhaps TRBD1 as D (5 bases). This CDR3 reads CASSQEWGGLNTEAFF. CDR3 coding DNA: TGTGCCAGCAGCCAAGAGTGGGGGGGACTGAACACTGAAGCTTTCTTT.